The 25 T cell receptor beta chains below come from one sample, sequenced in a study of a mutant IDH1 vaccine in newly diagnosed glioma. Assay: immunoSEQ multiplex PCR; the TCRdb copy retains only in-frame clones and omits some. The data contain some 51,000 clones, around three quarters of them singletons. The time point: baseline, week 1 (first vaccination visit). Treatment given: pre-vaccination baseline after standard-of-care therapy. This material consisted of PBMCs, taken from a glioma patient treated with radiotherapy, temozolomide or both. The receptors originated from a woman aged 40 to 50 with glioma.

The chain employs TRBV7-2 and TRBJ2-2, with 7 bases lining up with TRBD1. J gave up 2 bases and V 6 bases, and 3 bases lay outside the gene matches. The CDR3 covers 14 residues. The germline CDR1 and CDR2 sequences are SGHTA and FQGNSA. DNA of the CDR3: TGTGCCAGCAGGAGGGACAGTAACACCGGGGAGCTGTTTTTT. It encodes CASRRDSNTGELFF.

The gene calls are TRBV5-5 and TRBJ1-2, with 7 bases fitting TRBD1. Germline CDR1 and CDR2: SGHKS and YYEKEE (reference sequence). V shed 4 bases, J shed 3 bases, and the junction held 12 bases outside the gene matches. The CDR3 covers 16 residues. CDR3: CASSRGSGGEHYGYTF. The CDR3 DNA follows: TGTGCCAGCAGCCGGGGATCAGGGGGAGAACACTATGGCTACACCTTC.

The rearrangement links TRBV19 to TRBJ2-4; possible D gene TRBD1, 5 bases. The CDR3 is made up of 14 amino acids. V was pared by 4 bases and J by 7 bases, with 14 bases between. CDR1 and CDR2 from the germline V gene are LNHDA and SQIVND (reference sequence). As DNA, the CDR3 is TGTGCCAGTAGTAGGCAAGGGGTAGGGAACATTCAGTACTTC. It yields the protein CASSRQGVGNIQYF.

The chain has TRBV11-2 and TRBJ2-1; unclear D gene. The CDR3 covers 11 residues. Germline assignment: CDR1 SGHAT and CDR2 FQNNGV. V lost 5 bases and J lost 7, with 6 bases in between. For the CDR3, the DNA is TGTGCCAGCAGCCAGCCTAATGAGCAGTTCTTC. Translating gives CASSQPNEQFF.

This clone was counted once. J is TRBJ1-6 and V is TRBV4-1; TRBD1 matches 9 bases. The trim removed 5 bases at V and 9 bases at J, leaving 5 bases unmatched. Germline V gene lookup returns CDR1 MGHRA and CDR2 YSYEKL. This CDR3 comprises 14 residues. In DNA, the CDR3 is TGCGCCAGCAGCGGACAGGGGTACACTTCACCCCTCCACTTT. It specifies CASSGQGYTSPLHF.

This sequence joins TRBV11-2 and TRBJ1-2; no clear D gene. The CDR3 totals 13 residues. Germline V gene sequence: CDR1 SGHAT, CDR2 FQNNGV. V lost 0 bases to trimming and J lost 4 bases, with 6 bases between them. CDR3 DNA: TGTGCCAGCAGCTTAGACTGGCGCTATGGCTACACCTTC. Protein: CASSLDWRYGYTF.

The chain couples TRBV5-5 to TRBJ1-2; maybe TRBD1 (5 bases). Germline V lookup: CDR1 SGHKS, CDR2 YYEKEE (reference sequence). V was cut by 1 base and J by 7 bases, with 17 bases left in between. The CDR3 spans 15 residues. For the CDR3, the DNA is TGTGCCAGCAGCTTGCTAACAGGCCTCGGTCGTGGCTACACCTTC. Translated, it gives CASSLLTGLGRGYTF. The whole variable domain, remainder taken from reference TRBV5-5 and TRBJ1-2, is DAGVTQSPTHLIKTRGQQVTLRCSPISGHKSVSWYQQVLGQGPQFIFQYYEKEERGRGNFPDRFSARQFPNYSSELNVNALLLGDSALYLCASSLLTGLGRGYTFGSGTRLTVV.

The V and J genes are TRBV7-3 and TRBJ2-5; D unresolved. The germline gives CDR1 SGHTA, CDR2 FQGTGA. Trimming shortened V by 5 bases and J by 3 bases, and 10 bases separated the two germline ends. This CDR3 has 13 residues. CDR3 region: CASSPDGKETQYF. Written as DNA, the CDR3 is TGTGCCAGCAGCCCGGACGGAAAAGAGACCCAGTACTTC.

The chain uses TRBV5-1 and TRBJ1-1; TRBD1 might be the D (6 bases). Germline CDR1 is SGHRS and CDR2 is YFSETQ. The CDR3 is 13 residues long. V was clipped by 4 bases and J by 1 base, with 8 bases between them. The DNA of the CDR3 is TGCGCCAGCAGCCAGACAGGGAACACTGAAGCTTTCTTT. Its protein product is CASSQTGNTEAFF. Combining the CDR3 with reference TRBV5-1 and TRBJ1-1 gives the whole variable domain KAGVTQTPRYLIKTRGQQVTLSCSPISGHRSVSWYQQTPGQGLQFLFEYFSETQRNKGNFPGRFSGRQFSNSRSEMNVSTLELGDSALYLCASSQTGNTEAFFGQGTRLTVV.

As DNA, the CDR3 is TGTGCCAGCAGCCGAATGGGCGGGGGACTCCCCTACGAGCAGTACTTC. The encoded protein is CASSRMGGGLPYEQYF. The chain recombines TRBV7-8 with TRBJ2-7, with 7 bases fitting TRBD2. The CDR3 sequence is 16 residues long. Germline CDR1 is SGHVS and CDR2 is FQNEAQ. After removal of 5 bases from V and 2 bases from J, the junction contained 12 bases not matched to a gene.

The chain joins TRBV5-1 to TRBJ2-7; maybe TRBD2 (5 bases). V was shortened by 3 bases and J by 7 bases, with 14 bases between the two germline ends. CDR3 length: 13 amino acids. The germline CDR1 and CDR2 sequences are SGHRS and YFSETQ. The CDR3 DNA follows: TGCGCCAGCAGCTACCTACCCCCGGGGGAGCAGTACTTC. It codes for CASSYLPPGEQYF. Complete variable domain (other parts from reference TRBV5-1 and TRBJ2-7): KAGVTQTPRYLIKTRGQQVTLSCSPISGHRSVSWYQQTPGQGLQFLFEYFSETQRNKGNFPGRFSGRQFSNSRSEMNVSTLELGDSALYLCASSYLPPGEQYFGPGTRLTVT.

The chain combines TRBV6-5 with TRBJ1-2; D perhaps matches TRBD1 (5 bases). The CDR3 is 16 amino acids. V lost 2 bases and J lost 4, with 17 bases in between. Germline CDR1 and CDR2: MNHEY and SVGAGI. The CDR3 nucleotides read TGTGCCAGCAGTTACGGGGGGAATCTTGTCGGCTATGGCTACACCTTC. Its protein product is CASSYGGNLVGYGYTF.

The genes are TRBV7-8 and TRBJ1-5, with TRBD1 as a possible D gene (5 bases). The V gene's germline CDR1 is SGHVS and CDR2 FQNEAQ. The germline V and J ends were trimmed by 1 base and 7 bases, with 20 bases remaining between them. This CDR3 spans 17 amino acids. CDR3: CASSLDGGFGSRQPQHF. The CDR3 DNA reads TGTGCCAGCAGCTTAGATGGGGGGTTCGGCTCGCGGCAGCCCCAGCATTTT.

The CDR3 loop reads CASSVGAGGLIAYEQYF. The CDR3, as DNA: TGTGCCAGCAGTGTCGGGGCGGGGGGTCTAATAGCCTACGAGCAGTACTTC. The chain links TRBV6-1 to TRBJ2-7; 8 nucleotides agree with TRBD2. In germline, CDR1 is MNHNS, CDR2 SASEGT. The V segment lost 4 bases and the J segment 2 bases; nucleotides outside the gene matches: 13. The CDR3 loop spans 17 amino acids.

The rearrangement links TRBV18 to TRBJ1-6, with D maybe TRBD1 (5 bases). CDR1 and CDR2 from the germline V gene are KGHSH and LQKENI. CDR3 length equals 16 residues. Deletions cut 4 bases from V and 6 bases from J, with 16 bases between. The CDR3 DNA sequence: TGTGCCAGCTCACTCCGGCCCAGGGCTTTTAATTCACCCCTCCACTTT. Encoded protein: CASSLRPRAFNSPLHF.

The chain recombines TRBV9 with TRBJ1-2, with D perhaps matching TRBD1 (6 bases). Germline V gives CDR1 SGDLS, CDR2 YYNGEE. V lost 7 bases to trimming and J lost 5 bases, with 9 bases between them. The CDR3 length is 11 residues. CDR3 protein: CASRRGYGYTF. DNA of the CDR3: TGTGCCAGCCGTAGGGGGTATGGCTACACCTTC.

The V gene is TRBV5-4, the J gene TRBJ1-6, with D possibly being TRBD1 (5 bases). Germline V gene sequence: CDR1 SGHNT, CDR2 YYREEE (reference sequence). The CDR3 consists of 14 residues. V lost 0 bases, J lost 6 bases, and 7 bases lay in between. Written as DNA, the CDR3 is TGTGCCAGCAGCTTGGGGGGCGGTAATTCACCCCTCCACTTT. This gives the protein CASSLGGGNSPLHF.

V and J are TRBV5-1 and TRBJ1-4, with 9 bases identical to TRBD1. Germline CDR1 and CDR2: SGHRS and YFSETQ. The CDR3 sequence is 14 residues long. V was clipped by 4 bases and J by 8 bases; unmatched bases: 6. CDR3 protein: CASSPGTGQEKLFF. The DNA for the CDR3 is TGCGCCAGCAGCCCCGGGACAGGGCAGGAAAAACTGTTTTTT.

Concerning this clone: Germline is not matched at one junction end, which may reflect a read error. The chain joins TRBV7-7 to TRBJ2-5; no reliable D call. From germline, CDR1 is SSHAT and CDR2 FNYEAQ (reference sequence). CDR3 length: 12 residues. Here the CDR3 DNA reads TGTGCTAGCAGCTTAAAAACCGAGACCCAGTACTTC. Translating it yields CASSLKTETQYF.

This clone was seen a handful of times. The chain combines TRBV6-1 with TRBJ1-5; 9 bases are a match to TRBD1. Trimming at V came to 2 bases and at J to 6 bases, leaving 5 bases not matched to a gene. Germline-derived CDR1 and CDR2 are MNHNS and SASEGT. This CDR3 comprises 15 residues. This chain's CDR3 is CASSENRGQSQPQHF. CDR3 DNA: TGTGCCAGCAGTGAAAACAGGGGGCAGAGTCAGCCCCAGCATTTT.

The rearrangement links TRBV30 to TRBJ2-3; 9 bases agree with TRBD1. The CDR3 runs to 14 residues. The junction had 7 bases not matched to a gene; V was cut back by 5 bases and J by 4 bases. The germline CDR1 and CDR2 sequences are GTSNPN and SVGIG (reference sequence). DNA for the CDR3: TGTGCCTGGGGTACAGGGGGCTTGGCAGATACGCAGTATTTT. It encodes CAWGTGGLADTQYF.

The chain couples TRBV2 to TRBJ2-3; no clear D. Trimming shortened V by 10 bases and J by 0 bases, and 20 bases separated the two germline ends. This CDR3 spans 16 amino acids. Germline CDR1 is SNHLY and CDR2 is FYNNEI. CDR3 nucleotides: TGTGCCACCCACTACGGCAGCCTCCTTAGCACAGATACGCAGTATTTT. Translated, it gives CATHYGSLLSTDTQYF.

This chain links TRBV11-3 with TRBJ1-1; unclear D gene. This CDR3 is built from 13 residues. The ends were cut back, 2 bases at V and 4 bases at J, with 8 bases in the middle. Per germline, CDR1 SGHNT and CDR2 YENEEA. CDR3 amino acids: CASSLRRATEAFF. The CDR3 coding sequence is TGTGCCAGCAGCTTACGTAGGGCCACTGAAGCTTTCTTT.

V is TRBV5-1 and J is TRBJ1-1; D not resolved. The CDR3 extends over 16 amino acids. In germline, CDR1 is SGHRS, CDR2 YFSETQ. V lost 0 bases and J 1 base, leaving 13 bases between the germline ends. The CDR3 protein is CASSLAVGGGNTEAFF. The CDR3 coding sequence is TGCGCCAGCAGCTTGGCGGTCGGAGGTGGGAACACTGAAGCTTTCTTT.

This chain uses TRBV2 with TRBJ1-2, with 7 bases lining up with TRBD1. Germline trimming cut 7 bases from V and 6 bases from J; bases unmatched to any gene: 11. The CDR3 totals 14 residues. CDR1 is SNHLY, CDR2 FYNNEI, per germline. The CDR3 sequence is CASNQLTGLDGYTF. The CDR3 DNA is TGTGCCAGCAACCAACTGACAGGGCTGGATGGCTACACCTTC.